This TCR beta chain is drawn from a study of CD8 T cells in Susac syndrome (dated by TCRdb to about 2019). Study-wide context: Repertoire sequencing was used to test whether CD8+ T cell activation and differentiation in Susac syndrome was antigen driven. Clonality of the CD8+ T cell repertoire was compared between roughly 13 healthy donors, approximately 14 Susac syndrome patients and roughly 16 multiple sclerosis patients.

The research as a whole found: The TCR sequencing and HLA analysis was acknowledged to have included a relatively small number of individuals.

As encoded in the germline V gene (reference sequence), CDR1 is SEHNR while CDR2 is FQNEAQ. Trimming at the junction amounts to 2 bases on V and 0 bases on J, and the germline ends lie 7 bases apart. Counted from cysteine to phenylalanine, this CDR3 has 14 amino acids. Only CDR3 DNA remains: 42 bases, in frame from the first base. RNA was extracted using the RNeasy kit, and 0.5 to 1 microgram was reverse transcribed with random hexamers. The immunoSEQ multiplex PCR assay, which covers 54 Vbeta and 13 Jbeta segments, was used to amplify TCR beta CDR3 regions. PCR amplification bias was corrected by using a synthetic template baseline for primer optimization and computational correction. In the paper's pipeline: Reads were annotated to V, D and J genes per IMGT and analyzed with immunoSEQ Analyzer, keeping only productive sequences. Clonality was calculated as one minus the Shannon entropy normalized by log2 of the number of productive unique sequences. Public and private clones were assessed among the 100 most prevalent clones of each patient and control. Clones were defined as Susac-specific when absent from the healthy and MS cohorts, from over a thousand published viral clones and from other ImmuneACCESS disease sequences. TCRdb ran its own pipeline on the public reads, namely fastp trimming at Q25 and MiXCR clone calling, and kept in-frame beta chains. When rows share a CDR3 protein, they turn into one entry using the most common DNA and genes. These V and J calls are TCRdb output, not the study's own analysis. This sample is represented by 50,000 or so distinct CDR3 sequences; 93% of them were singletons. The ten biggest clones cover 0.4% to 0.55% of the sample.

On this clonotype itself: The specificity of this receptor is unknown. No clone much larger than this one lies a single base away; base qualities are absent.

High-throughput TCR beta sequencing profiled peripheral blood CD8+ and CD4+ T cells from healthy donors, Susac syndrome patients and multiple sclerosis patients. Multiple sclerosis controls were treatment-naive patients with stable or active relapsing-remitting disease fulfilling revised McDonald criteria. CD8+ TEMRA cells were enriched by FACS, while bulk CD8+ and CD4+ T cells were purified by magnetic negative isolation. Blood was drawn into EDTA tubes, processed within 24 hours, and PBMCs were isolated by density gradient centrifugation. PBMCs destined for TCR sequencing were cryopreserved in liquid nitrogen and later thawed in a 37 °C water bath. The sorted or isolated CD4+, CD8+ and CD8+ TEMRA cells reached a purity of at least 90%.

Sequencing was carried out using CD8+ T cells from PBMCs. The chain was built from TRBV7-9 and TRBJ1-2, with the D segment identity uncertain. The receptor was derived from a human donor with multiple sclerosis. The CDR3 sequence is CASSLLVPNYGYTF. The DNA sequence reads TGTGCCAGCAGCTTATTGGTCCCTAACTATGGCTACACCTTC.